This is a list of T cell receptor beta chains from one sample in a study of cytomegalovirus exposure and HLA in healthy donors. Measured with immunoSEQ multiplex PCR; TCRdb has only the in-frame clones, and not every one. The sample contains 130,000 or so clones, roughly 90% of which appear only once. The sample comprised PBMCs. The receptors come from a woman aged 18-29 years in good health and CMV-seronegative. The CDR3 runs from the conserved cysteine through the conserved F or W. D genes are given only for firm matches. Size is stated for part of the rows, as once, few or many counts, or as a class when the clone is expanded.

v_call	j_call	d_call	clone_size	cdr3_aa	cdr3_nt
TRBV28	TRBJ1-2	-	-	CASSFGGNNYGYTF	TGTGCCAGCAGTTTTGGAGGAAATAACTATGGCTACACCTTC
TRBV4-1	TRBJ2-3	TRBD2	-	CASSQVLRLSGGDTQYF	TGCGCCAGCAGCCAAGTCTTAAGACTAAGCGGGGGAGATACGCAGTATTTT
TRBV11-3	TRBJ2-7	TRBD2	-	CASSSRTSGSYEQYF	TGTGCCAGCAGCTCTCGGACTAGCGGCTCCTACGAGCAGTACTTC
TRBV7-3	TRBJ2-2	-	-	CASSSPPGGELFF	TGTGCCAGCAGCTCACCCCCGGGCGGGGAGCTGTTTTTT
TRBV6-6	TRBJ1-5	-	once	CASSLKGANQPQHF	TGTGCCAGCAGCCTAAAGGGAGCCAATCAGCCCCAGCATTTT
TRBV27	TRBJ2-7	TRBD1	-	CASSGTGANYEQYF	TGTGCCAGCAGTGGTACAGGGGCCAACTACGAGCAGTACTTC
TRBV9	TRBJ1-2	-	-	CASGGRNGYTF	TGTGCCAGCGGGGGCAGAAATGGCTACACCTTC
TRBV9	TRBJ2-3	TRBD2	-	CASSVDGRGTDTQYF	TGTGCCAGCAGCGTAGACGGGAGGGGCACAGATACGCAGTATTTT
TRBV5-1	TRBJ1-4	TRBD1	-	CASSLERTGLREKLFF	TGCGCCAGCAGCTTGGAACGGACAGGGCTTCGGGAAAAACTGTTTTTT
TRBV30	TRBJ1-2	TRBD1	-	CAWSDRGLNYGYTF	TGTGCCTGGAGTGACAGGGGGCTAAACTATGGCTACACCTTC
TRBV2	TRBJ1-2	-	-	CASSEAPTVEPYGYTF	TGTGCCAGCAGTGAAGCGCCCACTGTCGAGCCCTATGGCTACACCTTC
TRBV5-1	TRBJ2-1	TRBD2	-	CASSVRLAGYNEQFF	TGCGCCAGCAGCGTCAGACTAGCGGGGTACAATGAGCAGTTCTTC
TRBV5-8	TRBJ1-1	-	-	CASSLETGALNTEAFF	TGTGCCAGCAGCTTGGAGACAGGCGCCTTGAACACTGAAGCTTTCTTT
TRBV9	TRBJ2-3	TRBD2	-	CASSAPLSGTTTDTQYF	TGTGCCAGCAGCGCCCCCCTCAGCGGGACCACCACAGATACGCAGTATTTT
TRBV27	TRBJ2-7	TRBD1	-	CASSLRQGAPRYEQYF	TGTGCCAGCAGTTTAAGGCAGGGGGCGCCTCGCTACGAGCAGTACTTC
TRBV28	TRBJ2-7	TRBD2	-	CASQTELKRWLAGGGSYEQYF	TGTGCCAGCCAAACGGAGTTAAAGCGGTGGCTAGCGGGAGGAGGGTCCTACGAGCAGTACTTC
TRBV5-6	TRBJ2-7	TRBD2	few	CASSSGTSGRGYEQYF	TGTGCCAGCAGCTCCGGGACTAGCGGGAGGGGATACGAGCAGTACTTC
TRBV10-3	TRBJ2-1	-	-	CAISESKGDSYNEQFF	TGTGCCATCAGTGAGTCTAAGGGGGACTCCTACAATGAGCAGTTCTTC
TRBV5-1	TRBJ2-7	-	-	CASSPSGIPISEQYF	TGCGCCAGCAGCCCGAGTGGTATTCCCATATCGGAGCAGTACTTC
TRBV6-1	TRBJ2-3	TRBD2	-	CASSDWLAGSTDTQYF	TGTGCCAGCAGTGATTGGCTAGCGGGGAGCACAGATACGCAGTATTTT
TRBV19	TRBJ1-3	-	-	CASSTGLTNSGNTIYF	TGTGCCAGTAGTACGGGTCTCACCAACTCTGGAAACACCATATATTTT
TRBV7-2	TRBJ1-2	TRBD1	-	CASSSTGQGATLNGYTF	TGTGCCAGCAGCTCCACCGGACAGGGGGCTACGCTGAATGGCTACACCTTC